This T cell receptor (beta chain) was profiled in a study of shared clonotypes between healthy human individuals. Across the whole study: Donors had three CD4 naive, three CD4 memory, two CD8 naive and one CD8 memory plate apiece. Findings and limits, study-wide: Among donors, sharing of clonotypes was expected to be affected by sequencing depth. It was only blood that was sampled, and tissue repertoires likely differ.

Naive CD8 cells, CD45RO-negative and positively selected for CCR7, excluded terminally differentiated effector memory CD45RA+ cells. Concerning this clone: The target antigen is unknown.

Sequencing was performed with immunoSEQ multiplex PCR; in TCRdb, only in-frame clones are kept and a portion is missing. The sample contains around 1.9 million clones, roughly 95% of which appear only once. The CDR3 consists of 15 residues. V lost 5 bases to trimming and J lost 2 bases, with 16 bases between them. CDR1 MNHEY and CDR2 SMNVEV come from the germline V gene (reference sequence). The sequence was collected from a man between 18 and 29 years old in good health. Some clones in this sample may be carry-over from other donors' samples. The rearrangement uses TRBV27 and TRBJ2-7; possible D gene TRBD2, 5 bases. The sequencing sample was made of naive CD8+ T cells from PBMCs. The CDR3 nucleotides are TGTGCCAGCAGTCCCTGGACGGGGAACACCTACGAGCAGTACTTC. Translation: CASSPWTGNTYEQYF.